The 25 T cell receptor beta chains given below trace back to one sample, sequenced in a study of cytomegalovirus exposure and HLA in healthy donors. PCR employed 60 Vbeta and 13 Jbeta primers. Profiling relied on immunoSEQ multiplex PCR, and the TCRdb table lists in-frame clones only, not all of them. Of about 180,000 clones in the sample, under 80% were seen once. Sequenced material: PBMCs. Every receptor here comes from a woman between 25 and 40 years old in good health and CMV-seropositive.

The V and J genes are TRBV5-6 and TRBJ1-3; D not resolved. V was clipped by 2 bases and J by 0 bases, with 9 bases between them. The CDR3 has 15 residues. CDR1 and CDR2 from the germline V gene are SGHDT and YYEEEE. Here the CDR3 DNA reads TGTGCCAGCAGCTTCGGGATTTACTCTGGAAACACCATATATTTT. Encoded protein: CASSFGIYSGNTIYF.

This clone appeared a single time. The CDR3 reads CATSRDKARGNQPQHF. CDR3 DNA sequence: TGTGCCACCAGCAGAGATAAAGCCAGGGGGAATCAGCCCCAGCATTTT. This chain uses TRBV15 with TRBJ1-5; 7 bases are a match to TRBD1. This CDR3 contains 16 residues. V shed 0 bases, J shed 4 bases, and the junction held 6 bases outside the gene matches. The germline gives CDR1 LNHNV, CDR2 YYDKDF (reference sequence). Filled out from reference TRBV15 and TRBJ1-5, the complete variable domain reads DAMVIQNPRYQVTQFGKPVTLSCSQTLNHNVMYWYQQKSSQAPKLLFHYYDKDFNNEADTPDNFQSRRPNTSFCFLDIRSPGLGDTAMYLCATSRDKARGNQPQHFGDGTRLSIL.

This chain links TRBV2 with TRBJ2-1; 9 nucleotides match TRBD2. The CDR3 spans 15 residues. V gave up 2 bases and J gave up 7 bases; unmatched junction bases: 6. CDR1 and CDR2 from the germline V gene are SNHLY and FYNNEI. CDR3 bases: TGTGCCAGCAGTGAAATATTAGCGGGGGATAATGAGCAGTTCTTC. This gives the protein CASSEILAGDNEQFF.

The chain uses TRBV19 and TRBJ2-7; D gene unclear. There are 15 residues in the CDR3. Germline CDR1 LNHDA, CDR2 SQIVND (reference sequence). V dropped 0 bases and J dropped 0 bases, with 9 bases sitting between them. This CDR3 is CASSIDLASSYEQYF. The DNA of the CDR3 is TGTGCCAGTAGTATAGATTTGGCTTCCTCCTACGAGCAGTACTTC.

This chain connects TRBV15 to TRBJ1-2, with TRBD1 as a possible D gene (6 bases). V lost 4 bases to trimming and J lost 4 bases, with 16 bases between them. Germline loops: CDR1 LNHNV, CDR2 YYDKDF (reference sequence). CDR3 size: 15 residues. This chain's CDR3 is CATSTTGRPVYGYTF. CDR3 nucleotides: TGTGCCACCAGCACAACAGGGCGACCCGTCTATGGCTACACCTTC.

This chain joins TRBV15 and TRBJ2-5; 7 nucleotides align to TRBD2. In germline, CDR1 is LNHNV, CDR2 YYDKDF (reference sequence). The CDR3 has 15 residues. V lost 0 bases and J lost 6; bases outside the gene matches: 7. The CDR3 reads CATSRERGSRQTQYF. The CDR3 DNA reads TGTGCCACCAGCAGAGAGCGGGGGAGCCGGCAGACCCAGTACTTC.

The chain joins TRBV7-2 to TRBJ2-7, with D perhaps matching TRBD2 (5 bases). V gave up 0 bases and J gave up 2 bases, with 14 bases separating them. Germline V gives CDR1 SGHTA, CDR2 FQGNSA. This CDR3 is built from 16 residues. The CDR3 coding sequence is TGTGCCAGCAGCTTAGCACCCGCACAGACTACCTACGAGCAGTACTTC. This sequence encodes CASSLAPAQTTYEQYF.

The chain combines TRBV9 with TRBJ2-2; TRBD2 aligns across 7 bases. This CDR3 region has 16 residues. Unmatched junction bases numbered 5, after V lost 1 base and J lost 2 bases. Germline V gene lookup returns CDR1 SGDLS and CDR2 YYNGEE. The CDR3 DNA is TGTGCCAGCAGCGTACGAGCGGGGCTAAACACCGGGGAGCTGTTTTTT. It is translated as CASSVRAGLNTGELFF.

As to this clone: Different DNA sequences within this sample yield the same CDR3. The rearrangement links TRBV6-6 to TRBJ1-2; 8 bases align to TRBD1. CDR3 length equals 14 residues. Germline V lookup: CDR1 MNHNY, CDR2 SVGAGI (reference sequence). After removal of 0 bases from V and 8 bases from J, the junction contained 5 bases not matched to a gene. The CDR3 reads CASSYSDRGRGYTF. The CDR3 DNA follows: TGTGCCAGCAGTTACTCCGACAGGGGTAGGGGCTACACCTTC.

V is TRBV5-1 and J is TRBJ2-3; 7 bases are a match to TRBD2. CDR1 and CDR2 (germline): SGHRS, YFSETQ. Trimming removed 1 base from V and 2 bases from J; junction bases left unmatched: 4. There are 15 residues in the CDR3. CDR3 bases: TGCGCCAGCAGCTTGAGCGGGACGAACACAGATACGCAGTATTTT. Its protein is CASSLSGTNTDTQYF. The full variable domain, in which reference TRBV5-1 and TRBJ2-3 provide the parts outside the CDR3, is KAGVTQTPRYLIKTRGQQVTLSCSPISGHRSVSWYQQTPGQGLQFLFEYFSETQRNKGNFPGRFSGRQFSNSRSEMNVSTLELGDSALYLCASSLSGTNTDTQYFGPGTRLTVL.

A few counts support this clone. This rearrangement joins TRBV5-1 to TRBJ2-1, with TRBD2 identical over 11 bases. Germline CDR1 SGHRS, CDR2 YFSETQ. The CDR3 is made up of 19 amino acids. Germline trimming cut 2 bases from V and 0 bases from J; bases unmatched to any gene: 10. The CDR3 sequence is CASSLLAGANRLSYNEQFF. In DNA form, the CDR3 reads TGCGCCAGCAGCTTACTAGCGGGGGCCAACCGACTCTCCTACAATGAGCAGTTCTTC.

In its sample, this clone was seen a few times. The CDR3 protein is CASSLTGLAGELFF. The CDR3 nucleotides read TGTGCCAGCAGTTTGACGGGACTCGCCGGGGAGCTGTTTTTT. This chain connects TRBV27 to TRBJ2-2; tentatively, D is TRBD2 (6 bases). This CDR3 is built from 14 residues. Germline V gives CDR1 MNHEY, CDR2 SMNVEV (reference sequence). V lost 3 bases and J 6 bases, leaving 11 bases between the germline ends.

The CDR3 DNA reads as TGTGCCAGCAGCCCACACCCGGGGAAATCCTACGAGCAGTACTTC. Translated, it gives CASSPHPGKSYEQYF. This chain connects TRBV13 to TRBJ2-7, with D possibly matching TRBD2 (5 bases). Germline CDR1 and CDR2: PRHDT and FYEKMQ (reference sequence). This CDR3 is 15 amino acids long. V lost 5 bases, J lost 1 base, and 15 bases lay in between.

V and J are TRBV6-5 and TRBJ2-3; D perhaps matches TRBD2 (6 bases). The V end was cut by 0 bases, the J end by 12 bases, with 16 bases between. The CDR3 length is 14 residues. The germline V gene has CDR1 MNHEY and CDR2 SVGAGI. CDR3 in amino acids: CASSYSRGTLVQYF. CDR3 bases: TGTGCCAGCAGTTACTCCCGGGGGACTCTCGTTCAGTATTTT.

CDR3 nucleotides: TGTGCCAGTAGCCTGGGGGGGGGCGACGGCTACACCTTC. Translating it yields CASSLGGGDGYTF. The V gene is TRBV19, the J gene TRBJ1-2, with D tentatively TRBD1 (6 bases). V gave up 6 bases and J gave up 8 bases, with 16 bases separating them. Germline assignment: CDR1 LNHDA and CDR2 SQIVND (reference sequence). This CDR3 has 13 amino acids.

The J gene is TRBJ1-2, the V gene TRBV30; D gene ambiguous. The germline gives CDR1 GTSNPN, CDR2 SVGIG (reference sequence). V was clipped by 1 base and J by 3 bases, with 6 bases between them. The CDR3 is made up of 12 amino acids. This CDR3 is CAWSGADYGYTF. DNA of the CDR3: TGTGCCTGGAGTGGGGCAGACTATGGCTACACCTTC.

V is TRBV6-5 and J is TRBJ1-1, with D uncertain. V lost 4 bases and J lost 1, with 7 bases in between. The germline V gene has CDR1 MNHEY and CDR2 SVGAGI. The CDR3 spans 13 residues. The DNA for the CDR3 is TGTGCCAGCAGTTCGAGAGGGAACACTGAAGCTTTCTTT. It codes for CASSSRGNTEAFF.

This chain uses TRBV14 with TRBJ2-7; 9 positions agree with TRBD2. In germline, CDR1 is SGHDN, CDR2 FVKESK. There are 15 residues in the CDR3. V lost 3 bases, J lost 3 bases, and 6 bases stayed unmatched. CDR3 coding DNA: TGTGCCAGCAGCCAGCGGGGGGGCCCCTTCTACGAGCAGTACTTC. It specifies CASSQRGGPFYEQYF.

The CDR3 spells CASSPSTGARYEQYF. CDR3 in DNA: TGTGCCAGCAGTCCATCGACAGGGGCTCGATACGAGCAGTACTTC. V usage is TRBV28 and J usage is TRBJ2-7, with TRBD1 matching 8 bases. J gave up 4 bases and V 5 bases, and 10 bases lay outside the gene matches. Germline CDR1 reads MDHEN; CDR2 reads SYDVKM. This CDR3 contains 15 residues. The variable domain in full, completed from reference TRBV28 and TRBJ2-7, reads DVKVTQSSRYLVKRTGEKVFLECVQDMDHENMFWYRQDPGLGLRLIYFSYDVKMKEKGDIPEGYSVSREKKERFSLILESASTNQTSMYLCASSPSTGARYEQYFGPGTRLTVT.

This clone was detected only once. This sequence joins TRBV28 and TRBJ2-6; no reliable D call. The V gene's germline CDR1 is MDHEN and CDR2 SYDVKM. CDR3 length: 16 residues. With 5 bases removed from V and 0 bases from J, the gap between germline ends came to 11 bases. In DNA form, the CDR3 reads TGTGCCAGCAGTCCAGACTTGCTCTCTGGGGCCAACGTCCTGACTTTC. This gives the protein CASSPDLLSGANVLTF.

This clone came up once. CDR3 amino acids: CASSRQGREQFF. Written as DNA, the CDR3 is TGTGCCAGCAGTCGACAGGGGCGGGAGCAGTTCTTC. The chain joins TRBV6-5 to TRBJ2-1; 8 nucleotides agree with TRBD1. The CDR3 runs 12 residues. V trimming: 5 bases; J trimming: 10 bases; junction bases outside the gene matches: 4. Germline lookup yields CDR1 MNHEY and CDR2 SVGAGI.

Regarding this clone: A junction end diverges from the germline sequence, so it may reflect a read error. This chain links TRBV5-1 with TRBJ2-4, with unresolved D. This CDR3 spans 14 amino acids. The germline gives CDR1 SGHRS, CDR2 YFSETQ. CDR3 sequence reads: CASSPSFAKNSQYF. The CDR3, as DNA: TGCGCCAGCAGCCCCAGTTTTGCCAAAAACAGTCAGTACTTC.

The chain is built from TRBV7-2 and TRBJ2-5, with 8 bases lining up with TRBD1. The CDR3 contains 17 residues. Germline CDR1 and CDR2: SGHTA and FQGNSA. The V and J ends lost 2 bases and 5 bases, in that order; junction bases with no gene match: 13. CDR3 region: CASSLRARGRDKETQYF. CDR3 in DNA: TGTGCCAGCAGCTTAAGAGCCAGGGGGCGTGATAAGGAGACCCAGTACTTC.

V and J are TRBV18 and TRBJ2-7, with 9 bases lining up with TRBD1. This CDR3 is 14 amino acids long. The V and J ends lost 4 bases and 6 bases, in that order; junction bases with no gene match: 7. Germline CDR1 KGHSH, CDR2 LQKENI. The CDR3 nucleotides are TGTGCCAGCTCACGGGACAGGGAACCACTCGAGCAGTACTTC. As protein: CASSRDREPLEQYF.

This clone was detected a few times. The chain couples TRBV25-1 to TRBJ2-4; 9 bases align to TRBD2. V was pared by 1 base and J by 2 bases, with 6 bases of the junction left unmatched. Germline CDR1 reads MGHDK; CDR2 reads SYGVNS. The CDR3 is 17 residues long. The CDR3 here is CASSESPAGGSKNIQYF. In DNA form, the CDR3 reads TGTGCCAGCAGTGAATCCCCGGCGGGGGGGTCCAAAAACATTCAGTACTTC.